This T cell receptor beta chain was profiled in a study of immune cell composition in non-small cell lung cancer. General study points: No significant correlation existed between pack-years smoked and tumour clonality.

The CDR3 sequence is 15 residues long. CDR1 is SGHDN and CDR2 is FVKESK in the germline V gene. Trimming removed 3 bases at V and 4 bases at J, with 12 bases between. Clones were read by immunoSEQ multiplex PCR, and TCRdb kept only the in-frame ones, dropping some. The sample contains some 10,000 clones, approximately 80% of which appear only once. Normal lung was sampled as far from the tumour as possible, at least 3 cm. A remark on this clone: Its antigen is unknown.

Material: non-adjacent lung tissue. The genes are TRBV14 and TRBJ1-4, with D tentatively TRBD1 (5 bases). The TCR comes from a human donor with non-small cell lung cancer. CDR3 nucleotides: TGTGCCAGCAGCCAGCAGGGACTGCTTAATGAAAAACTGTTTTTT. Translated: CASSQQGLLNEKLFF.